The rows below give T cell receptor beta chains drawn from one sample of a study of blood T cell repertoires in COVID-19. Repertoires were generated with immunoSEQ multiplex PCR, while TCRdb's copy carries only in-frame clones and drops some. The table records around 280,000 clones, around 85% of them present only once. Sequences were obtained from peripheral blood. The source of these receptors is a woman between 25 and 40 years old who had recovered from COVID-19. Both conserved end residues are part of each CDR3. D genes are given only for firm matches. Rows may omit the clone size; those that give it use once, few, many or a size class.

TRBJ2-6 NA TRBV13 NA CASSRGANVLTF TGTGCCAGCAGCCGGGGGGCCAACGTCCTGACTTTC
TRBJ2-7 NA TRBV6-2/TRBV6-3 TRBD2 CASSFSGSGYEQYF TGTGCCAGCAGTTTTAGCGGGAGCGGATACGAGCAGTACTTC
TRBJ2-4 once TRBV6-2/TRBV6-3 TRBD1 CASSYFLGQGDKNIQYF TGTGCCAGCAGTTACTTTTTGGGACAGGGAGACAAAAACATTCAGTACTTC
TRBJ1-2 once TRBV27 NA CASSLAGGADYGYTF TGTGCCAGCAGTTTGGCCGGGGGGGCGGACTATGGCTACACCTTC
TRBJ2-7 NA TRBV27 NA CASSPAGPTYEQYF TGTGCCAGCAGTCCGGCGGGACCGACCTACGAGCAGTACTTC
TRBJ2-7 NA TRBV19 NA CASSIGIGFREQYF TGTGCCAGTAGTATCGGTATCGGGTTCCGGGAGCAGTACTTC
TRBJ1-2 NA TRBV28 NA CASSASQGYGYTF TGTGCCAGCAGTGCATCGCAGGGGTACGGCTACACCTTC
TRBJ2-5 once TRBV11-1 NA CASSLTGETQYF TGTGCCAGCAGCTTGACAGGAGAGACCCAGTACTTC
TRBJ2-2 NA TRBV9 NA CASSVLPGNGGELFF TGTGCCAGCAGCGTTCTACCAGGGAATGGCGGGGAGCTGTTTTTT
TRBJ1-3 NA TRBV19 TRBD1 CASSGGQELSGNTIYF TGTGCCAGTAGTGGGGGACAGGAACTCTCTGGAAACACCATATATTTT
TRBJ2-1 NA TRBV4-2 NA CASSENQGPYNEQFF TGTGCCAGCAGCGAAAACCAGGGGCCCTACAATGAGCAGTTCTTC
TRBJ2-7 NA TRBV27 TRBD2 CASSPQGRSARRGDEQYF TGTGCCAGCAGTCCGCAGGGGAGGTCGGCGCGGCGGGGGGACGAGCAGTACTTC
TRBJ2-5 NA TRBV19 NA CASSIDEGAQETQYF TGTGCCAGTAGTATAGACGAGGGCGCCCAAGAGACCCAGTACTTC
TRBJ2-3 once TRBV10-3 TRBD2 CAISGGLAGPRMTDTQYF TGTGCCATCAGTGGGGGACTAGCGGGCCCAAGGATGACAGATACGCAGTATTTT
TRBJ2-2 once TRBV4-2 NA CASSHPTGLGTGELFF TGTGCCAGCAGCCACCCGACTGGCCTGGGCACCGGGGAGCTGTTTTTT
TRBJ1-4 NA TRBV6-4 NA CASSPLPDLGGEKLFF TGTGCCAGCAGTCCCTTGCCGGACCTGGGAGGTGAAAAACTGTTTTTT
TRBJ1-5 NA TRBV11-2 NA CASSPTGQPQHF TGTGCCAGCAGCCCAACAGGTCAGCCCCAGCATTTT
TRBJ2-1 NA TRBV7-3 NA CASSFDLGNEQFF TGTGCCAGCAGCTTCGACCTCGGGAATGAGCAGTTCTTC
TRBJ2-2 NA TRBV15 NA CATSGGGAGELFF TGTGCCACCAGCGGAGGAGGCGCCGGGGAGCTGTTTTTT
TRBJ1-6 NA TRBV10-3 NA CAISSGSESPLHF TGTGCCATCAGTTCGGGTAGTGAGTCACCCCTCCACTTT
TRBJ2-7 NA TRBV28 NA CALGKTPYEQYF TGTGCTCTAGGCAAGACTCCCTACGAGCAGTACTTC
TRBJ2-7 NA TRBV7-9 NA CASSLDALTSSYEQYF TGTGCCAGCAGCTTAGACGCCCTTACGAGCTCCTACGAGCAGTACTTC
TRBJ2-7 NA TRBV11-2 TRBD2 CASSFSSGGAYEQYF TGTGCCAGCAGCTTCTCTAGCGGGGGGGCCTACGAGCAGTACTTC
TRBJ2-5 NA TRBV6-5 NA CASSYSQYQETQYF TGTGCCAGCAGTTACTCTCAGTACCAAGAGACCCAGTACTTC
TRBJ2-3 NA TRBV6-5 NA CASSQGLLSTDTQYF TGTGCCAGCAGCCAAGGACTACTGAGCACAGATACGCAGTATTTT
TRBJ2-1 NA TRBV7-2 TRBD2 CASSLPLASSGSQRDEQFF TGTGCCAGCAGCCTACCCCTAGCGTCTAGCGGGTCCCAACGCGATGAGCAGTTCTTC
TRBJ2-3 NA TRBV7-2 TRBD2 CASSARLAGLIDTQYF TGTGCCAGCAGCGCCCGACTAGCGGGGTTGATAGATACGCAGTATTTT
TRBJ1-3 NA TRBV4-2 NA CASSQVMTDSGNTIYF TGTGCCAGCAGCCAAGTTATGACAGACTCTGGAAACACCATATATTTT
TRBJ2-6 NA TRBV19 NA CASSAAGFSGANVLTF TGTGCCAGTAGTGCTGCAGGGTTCTCTGGGGCCAACGTCCTGACTTTC
TRBJ1-1 NA TRBV7-4 NA CASSLAGVTEAFF TGTGCCAGCAGCCTTGCGGGGGTCACTGAAGCTTTCTTT
TRBJ1-5 NA TRBV4-1 NA CASSQGPNLDSSNQPQHF TGCGCCAGCAGCCAAGGGCCCAATCTAGACAGCTCAAATCAGCCCCAGCATTTT
TRBJ2-1 few TRBV12-3/TRBV12-4 NA CASSLVGVWEQFF TGTGCCAGCAGTTTAGTCGGGGTGTGGGAGCAGTTCTTC
TRBJ2-2 NA TRBV6-5 TRBD2 CASTSLAVGELFF TGTGCCAGCACGTCCCTAGCGGTCGGGGAGCTGTTTTTT
TRBJ2-7 NA TRBV2 NA CASTRRSFKSSYEQYF TGTGCCAGCACCCGGAGGTCTTTCAAGAGCTCCTACGAGCAGTACTTC
TRBJ2-5 NA TRBV7-8 NA CASSSWRDQETQYF TGTGCCAGCAGTTCTTGGAGGGACCAAGAGACCCAGTACTTC
TRBJ2-1 NA TRBV10-3 TRBD2 CAIRPGLATDEQFF TGTGCCATCAGACCGGGACTAGCCACCGATGAGCAGTTCTTC
TRBJ2-7 NA TRBV12-3/TRBV12-4 TRBD1 CASSLGQEVGQYF TGTGCCAGCAGTTTGGGACAGGAGGTTGGGCAGTACTTC
TRBJ2-5 NA TRBV19 TRBD1 CASHWQGASQETQYF TGTGCCAGTCACTGGCAGGGGGCCTCCCAAGAGACCCAGTACTTC
TRBJ2-7 NA TRBV19 NA CASSTEHPSYYEQYF TGTGCCAGTAGTACAGAACACCCATCATACTACGAGCAGTACTTC
TRBJ2-4 few TRBV5-6 NA CASSRGSEDIQYF TGTGCCAGCAGCCGGGGGTCAGAAGACATTCAGTACTTC
TRBJ2-5 once TRBV2 NA CASSERAQGETQYF TGTGCCAGCAGTGAGAGAGCGCAGGGGGAGACCCAGTACTTC
TRBJ1-2 once TRBV20-1 TRBD1 CSASEEGAGDGYTF TGCAGTGCTAGTGAGGAGGGGGCAGGAGATGGCTACACCTTC
TRBJ2-5 NA TRBV11-3 NA CASSLLATETQYF TGTGCCAGCAGCTTACTAGCTACGGAGACCCAGTACTTC
TRBJ1-1 NA TRBV30 NA CAWSVWRYRDTEAFF TGTGCCTGGAGTGTGTGGAGGTACCGGGACACTGAAGCTTTCTTT
TRBJ2-5 NA TRBV5-1 TRBD1 CASSVAGTGGETQYF TGCGCCAGCAGCGTAGCCGGGACAGGGGGAGAGACCCAGTACTTC
TRBJ2-1 NA TRBV29-1 NA CSVDQGYNEQFF TGCAGCGTTGACCAGGGCTACAATGAGCAGTTCTTC
TRBJ2-1 NA TRBV11-2 NA CASSLSGRGSYNEQFF TGTGCCAGCAGCTTATCGGGACGGGGGTCCTACAATGAGCAGTTCTTC
TRBJ1-1 NA TRBV4-3 NA CASSQDSHTEAFF TGCGCCAGCAGCCAAGATAGCCACACTGAAGCTTTCTTT
TRBJ1-4 NA TRBV27 NA CASSPTGYNEKLFF TGTGCCAGCAGTCCCACGGGGTATAATGAAAAACTGTTTTTT
TRBJ1-4 NA TRBV28 TRBD1 CASRRDSLNEKLFF TGTGCCAGCAGGCGGGACAGTCTGAATGAAAAACTGTTTTTT
TRBJ1-4 NA TRBV29-1 TRBD1 CSVDTGAVDEKLFF TGCAGCGTGGATACAGGGGCGGTGGATGAAAAACTGTTTTTT
TRBJ1-1 NA TRBV19 NA CASSTRQGVSEAFF TGTGCCAGTAGTACACGTCAGGGTGTTTCTGAAGCTTTCTTT
TRBJ1-1 NA TRBV13 NA CASSRTENTEAFF TGTGCCAGCAGCCGAACAGAGAACACTGAAGCTTTCTTT
TRBJ2-1 NA TRBV9 NA CASSVGSSYNEQFF TGTGCCAGCAGTGTCGGGAGCTCCTACAATGAGCAGTTCTTC
TRBJ2-3 NA TRBV5-1 TRBD1 CASRQGTEVPDTQYF TGCGCCAGCAGACAGGGGACAGAAGTTCCAGATACGCAGTATTTT
TRBJ1-6 NA TRBV2 NA CASEEIYNSPLHF TGTGCCAGTGAGGAGATTTATAATTCACCCCTCCACTTT
TRBJ2-1 NA TRBV5-6 NA CASSARPSDEQFF TGTGCCAGCAGCGCCAGGCCGTCGGATGAGCAGTTCTTC
TRBJ1-1 NA TRBV19 TRBD1 CASTGGAGNTEAFF TGTGCCAGTACAGGGGGCGCGGGGAACACTGAAGCTTTCTTT
TRBJ1-1 once TRBV18 NA CASTITANTEAFF TGTGCCAGCACAATCACAGCGAACACTGAAGCTTTCTTT
TRBJ2-2 NA TRBV14 NA CASSQEGYSNTGELFF TGTGCCAGCAGCCAAGAGGGCTACTCGAACACCGGGGAGCTGTTTTTT